Below, 13 T cell receptor beta chains from the same sample are listed, as sequenced in a study of B cell selection in AIRE deficiency. Measured with immunoSEQ multiplex PCR; TCRdb has only the in-frame clones, and not every one. The sample includes 13,000 to 15,000 clones, under 95% seen only once; the top ten take around 1%. The regulatory T cell sort gate was CD4+CD25hiCD127low/negative. The specimen was Tregs sorted from PBMCs. These TCRs come from a human donor with AIRE deficiency.

This clone appeared once. Here the CDR3 reads CASSEGHSGNTIYF. The CDR3 DNA is TGTGCCAGCAGTGAGGGACACTCTGGAAACACCATATATTTT. V and J are TRBV6-1 and TRBJ1-3; D is possibly TRBD1 (6 bases). The germline gives CDR1 MNHNS, CDR2 SASEGT. The V end was cut by 3 bases, the J end by 0 bases, with 6 bases between. The CDR3 runs 14 residues.

V gene TRBV10-3 combines with J gene TRBJ2-7; 7 nucleotides agree with TRBD1. J was trimmed by 0 bases and V by 6 bases; bases with no gene match: 5. Germline-derived CDR1 and CDR2 are ENHRY and SYGVKD. The CDR3 runs to 14 residues. The CDR3 sequence is CAIREDRYSYEQYF. CDR3 coding DNA: TGTGCCATCAGAGAGGACAGGTACTCCTACGAGCAGTACTTC.

The CDR3 nucleotides are TGTGCCAGCAGTTTATTCGGGAGCTCCTATAATTCACCCCTCCACTTT. Translating it yields CASSLFGSSYNSPLHF. The chain combines TRBV28 with TRBJ1-6; no clear D gene. CDR3 length: 16 amino acids. Germline V gene data show CDR1 as MDHEN and CDR2 as SYDVKM. V shed 1 base and J shed 0 bases, with 7 bases lying between them.

The genes are TRBV5-1 and TRBJ1-6, with no clear D. Trimming removed 2 bases at V and 14 bases at J, with 17 bases between. CDR3 length: 14 residues. In germline, CDR1 is SGHRS, CDR2 YFSETQ. CDR3 nucleotides: TGCGCCAGCAGCTTTTCGTCGACGGCCCAGGCCCTCCACTTT. Its translation is CASSFSSTAQALHF.

The chain combines TRBV6-6 with TRBJ2-5; 8 bases match TRBD2. Germline V lookup: CDR1 MNHNY, CDR2 SVGAGI (reference sequence). CDR3 length: 14 residues. J lost 5 bases, V lost 2 bases, and 4 bases had no gene match. CDR3 protein: CASSYVGGRETQYF. The CDR3 bases are TGTGCCAGCAGTTACGTCGGCGGGAGGGAGACCCAGTACTTC.

J is TRBJ2-3 and V is TRBV7-2; 7 bases fit TRBD2. J lost 1 base, V lost 4 bases, and 8 bases had no gene match. The CDR3 covers 16 residues. CDR1 SGHTA and CDR2 FQGNSA come from the germline V gene. As DNA, the CDR3 is TGTGCCAGCAGCTCTCCCGCGGGAGAGGGCACAGATACGCAGTATTTT. It specifies CASSSPAGEGTDTQYF.

The chain combines TRBV14 with TRBJ2-2; a weak D match, TRBD1 (6 bases). V was cut by 4 bases and J by 0 bases, with 12 bases left in between. Germline-derived CDR1 and CDR2 are SGHDN and FVKESK. The length of the CDR3 is 16 residues. The CDR3 DNA reads TGTGCCAGCAGCCGCGGACAGCCTACGAACACCGGGGAGCTGTTTTTT. Its translation: CASSRGQPTNTGELFF.

The chain recombines TRBV9 with TRBJ2-1; 11 bases are shared with TRBD2. Trimming took 0 bases from V and 7 from J; bases not matched to a gene: 9. In germline, CDR1 is SGDLS, CDR2 YYNGEE. CDR3 length: 17 residues. The CDR3 here is CASSVGLLAGGWNEQFF. As DNA, the CDR3 is TGTGCCAGCAGCGTAGGTCTCCTAGCGGGAGGATGGAATGAGCAGTTCTTC.

The chain has TRBV19 and TRBJ1-5, with D unresolved. CDR1 is LNHDA and CDR2 is SQIVND in the germline V gene (reference sequence). The V gene lost 1 base and the J gene lost 5 bases, with 6 bases spanning the gap. This CDR3 is built from 13 residues. For the CDR3, the DNA is TGTGCCAGTAGTATAGTACGGGATCAGCCCCAGCATTTT. Translating gives CASSIVRDQPQHF.

The V call is TRBV11-3, the J call TRBJ1-1; unclear D gene. The germline gives CDR1 SGHNT, CDR2 YENEEA. Trimming removed 0 bases from V and 5 bases from J, with 13 bases in between. The CDR3 runs 15 residues. CDR3 coding DNA: TGTGCCAGCAGCTTAGATGCTAAGGGTAGGACTGAAGCTTTCTTT. It codes for CASSLDAKGRTEAFF.

The V gene is TRBV4-3, the J gene TRBJ2-1, with 11 bases lining up with TRBD2. Germline-derived CDR1 and CDR2 are LGHNA and YSLEER. V dropped 0 bases and J dropped 2; count of bases not matched to a gene: 12. This CDR3 is 20 amino acids long. The CDR3 here is CASSQDNGPLAGGPYNEQFF. The CDR3 DNA follows: TGCGCCAGCAGCCAAGATAATGGGCCCCTAGCGGGAGGCCCCTACAATGAGCAGTTCTTC.

This clone appeared once. The chain couples TRBV7-9 to TRBJ2-7; the match to TRBD2 covers 11 bases. Germline CDR1 is SEHNR and CDR2 is FQNEAQ (reference sequence). The J segment lost 3 bases and the V segment lost 4 bases, leaving 5 bases of the junction unmatched. The CDR3 contains 15 residues. CDR3 bases: TGTGCCAGCAGCTCGACTAGCGGGGCGTTCTACGAGCAGTACTTC. Translating gives CASSSTSGAFYEQYF.

The J gene is TRBJ2-5, the V gene TRBV7-2; 13 bases fit TRBD2. V was pared by 5 bases and J by 4 bases, with 4 bases of the junction left unmatched. This CDR3 has 15 residues. From germline, CDR1 is SGHTA and CDR2 FQGNSA. For the CDR3, the DNA is TGTGCCAGCAGCCGGGGACTAGCGGGACCAGAGACCCAGTACTTC. Translated: CASSRGLAGPETQYF.